The subject of this entry is one T cell receptor beta chain. The data originate from a study of blood T cell repertoires in COVID-19. From germline, CDR1 is MGHDK and CDR2 SYGVNS. This CDR3 spans 14 amino acids. The trim removed 6 bases at V and 8 bases at J, leaving 8 bases unmatched. The repertoire was sequenced with immunoSEQ multiplex PCR; TCRdb's copy has only in-frame clones and lacks some. The data contain about 200,000 clones, around 94% of them seen just once; the ten biggest clones take up 0.76%. Sequenced input: peripheral blood. This chain links TRBV25-1 with TRBJ1-4, with 8 nucleotides matching TRBD1. The receptor was derived from a man aged 25-45 years with COVID-19, enrolled during active disease. As DNA, the CDR3 is TGTGCCAGCAGCTCGACAGGGGTGGAGGAAAAACTGTTTTTT. It encodes CASSSTGVEEKLFF.